These T cell receptor beta chains were read from a single sample in a study of blood T cell repertoires in COVID-19. Data came from immunoSEQ multiplex PCR; TCRdb stores just in-frame clones and leaves some out. The table has around 270,000 clones, about 85% seen once. Sequenced: peripheral blood. The receptor set was obtained from a man aged 60 to 69 with acute or convalescent COVID-19. CDR3s include the opening cysteine and the closing phenylalanine or tryptophan. Fields, in order: J gene, D gene, V gene, clone size, CDR3 protein, CDR3 DNA. A D gene is named only where the DNA matches it firmly. Size tells how often a clone was seen (once, few, many) or the class of an expanded clone, and some rows leave it out.

J gene: TRBJ2-1; D gene: TRBD1; V gene: TRBV7-6; clone size: NA; CDR3 protein: CASSPVGRGTSYNEQFF; CDR3 DNA: TGTGCCAGCAGCCCGGTGGGCAGGGGGACCTCCTACAATGAGCAGTTCTTC
J gene: TRBJ1-2; D gene: NA; V gene: TRBV2; clone size: few; CDR3 protein: CAMSRTPYGYTF; CDR3 DNA: TGTGCCATGTCTAGAACACCTTATGGCTACACCTTC
J gene: TRBJ2-7; D gene: TRBD1; V gene: TRBV5-6; clone size: NA; CDR3 protein: CASSSLGTDSYEQYF; CDR3 DNA: TGTGCCAGCAGCTCCCTGGGGACAGATTCCTACGAGCAGTACTTC
J gene: TRBJ2-3; D gene: TRBD2; V gene: TRBV9; clone size: NA; CDR3 protein: CASSEGTSGRGDTQYF; CDR3 DNA: TGTGCCAGCAGCGAGGGGACTAGCGGGAGAGGGGATACGCAGTATTTT
J gene: TRBJ1-2; D gene: NA; V gene: TRBV5-1; clone size: NA; CDR3 protein: CASSLTGIFEYGYTF; CDR3 DNA: TGCGCCAGCAGCTTAACAGGGATTTTTGAATATGGCTACACCTTC
J gene: TRBJ2-4; D gene: TRBD1; V gene: TRBV3-1/TRBV3-2; clone size: few; CDR3 protein: CASSQTGTGDFLAKNIQYF; CDR3 DNA: TGTGCCAGCAGCCAAACCGGGACAGGGGACTTTTTAGCCAAAAACATTCAGTACTTC
J gene: TRBJ1-3; D gene: NA; V gene: TRBV6-2/TRBV6-3; clone size: once; CDR3 protein: CASSNFFGNTIYF; CDR3 DNA: TGTGCCAGCAGTAACTTCTTCGGAAACACCATATATTTT
J gene: TRBJ2-7; D gene: TRBD2; V gene: TRBV5-4; clone size: NA; CDR3 protein: CASKQAGGLYEQYF; CDR3 DNA: TGTGCCAGCAAACAAGCGGGGGGGCTTTACGAGCAGTACTTC
J gene: TRBJ2-7; D gene: NA; V gene: TRBV9; clone size: NA; CDR3 protein: CASSVSPGHPLGEQYF; CDR3 DNA: TGTGCCAGCAGCGTAAGCCCCGGACACCCTCTTGGGGAGCAGTACTTC
J gene: TRBJ1-2; D gene: NA; V gene: TRBV3-1/TRBV3-2; clone size: NA; CDR3 protein: CASSQEGGSYGYTF; CDR3 DNA: TGTGCCAGCAGCCAAGAGGGGGGGAGCTATGGCTACACCTTC
J gene: TRBJ1-4; D gene: TRBD1; V gene: TRBV15; clone size: once; CDR3 protein: CATSRITGQATTNEKLFF; CDR3 DNA: TGTGCCACCAGCAGAATCACCGGACAGGCCACAACTAATGAAAAACTGTTTTTT
J gene: TRBJ2-5; D gene: NA; V gene: TRBV30; clone size: NA; CDR3 protein: CAWSAPRAWWETQYF; CDR3 DNA: TGTGCCTGGAGTGCCCCACGAGCCTGGTGGGAGACCCAGTACTTC
J gene: TRBJ2-5; D gene: TRBD1; V gene: TRBV14; clone size: once; CDR3 protein: CASSQDGQGARTQYF; CDR3 DNA: TGTGCCAGCAGCCAAGATGGGCAGGGGGCGCGGACCCAGTACTTC
J gene: TRBJ1-3; D gene: TRBD1; V gene: TRBV18; clone size: NA; CDR3 protein: CASSPTGGSGNTVYF; CDR3 DNA: TGTGCCAGCTCACCAACAGGGGGATCTGGAAACACCGTATATTTT
J gene: TRBJ1-5; D gene: NA; V gene: TRBV28; clone size: NA; CDR3 protein: CASNPGRGGNQPQHF; CDR3 DNA: TGTGCCAGCAACCCGGGGAGGGGTGGCAATCAGCCCCAGCATTTT
J gene: TRBJ1-4; D gene: TRBD1; V gene: TRBV5-4; clone size: NA; CDR3 protein: CASSSGQGEGKTVF; CDR3 DNA: TGTGCCAGCAGCTCGGGACAGGGGGAGGGAAAAACTGTTTTT
J gene: TRBJ1-1; D gene: NA; V gene: TRBV5-1; clone size: NA; CDR3 protein: CASSQGGVNTEAFF; CDR3 DNA: TGCGCCAGCAGCCAAGGCGGGGTGAACACTGAAGCTTTCTTT
J gene: TRBJ2-3; D gene: NA; V gene: TRBV27; clone size: NA; CDR3 protein: CASGLLGLTDTQYF; CDR3 DNA: TGTGCCAGCGGCCTCCTAGGACTGACAGATACGCAGTATTTT
J gene: TRBJ1-4; D gene: NA; V gene: TRBV10-3; clone size: NA; CDR3 protein: CAISESKMTDLVDRDNEKLFF; CDR3 DNA: TGTGCCATCAGTGAGTCGAAAATGACGGATTTAGTCGACAGAGATAATGAAAAACTGTTTTTT
J gene: TRBJ2-3; D gene: NA; V gene: TRBV7-2; clone size: once; CDR3 protein: CASSLAHRDTDTQYF; CDR3 DNA: TGTGCCAGCAGCTTAGCTCACAGGGACACAGATACGCAGTATTTT
J gene: TRBJ1-4; D gene: NA; V gene: TRBV7-7; clone size: NA; CDR3 protein: CASSSGEKLFF; CDR3 DNA: TGTGCTAGCAGCTCGGGGGAAAAACTGTTTTTT
J gene: TRBJ2-1; D gene: NA; V gene: TRBV19; clone size: NA; CDR3 protein: CASRTDYNEQFF; CDR3 DNA: TGTGCCAGTCGGACAGACTACAATGAGCAGTTCTTC
J gene: TRBJ2-7; D gene: NA; V gene: TRBV5-1; clone size: few; CDR3 protein: CASSMQGSYEQYF; CDR3 DNA: TGCGCCAGCAGCATGCAGGGTTCCTACGAGCAGTACTTC
J gene: TRBJ2-1; D gene: TRBD2; V gene: TRBV27; clone size: NA; CDR3 protein: CASSSSGAGGYNEQFF; CDR3 DNA: TGTGCCAGCAGTTCCTCCGGAGCGGGAGGCTACAATGAGCAGTTCTTC
J gene: TRBJ2-1; D gene: NA; V gene: TRBV7-8; clone size: NA; CDR3 protein: CASRAPGNEQFF; CDR3 DNA: TGTGCCAGCAGAGCCCCAGGAAATGAGCAGTTCTTC
J gene: TRBJ2-5; D gene: NA; V gene: TRBV7-9; clone size: NA; CDR3 protein: CASSLRPPGETQYF; CDR3 DNA: TGTGCCAGCAGCTTGAGGCCGCCGGGGGAGACCCAGTACTTC
J gene: TRBJ2-3; D gene: TRBD2; V gene: TRBV11-2; clone size: NA; CDR3 protein: CASRSGGGTDTQYF; CDR3 DNA: TGTGCCAGCAGGAGCGGGGGGGGGACAGATACGCAGTATTTT